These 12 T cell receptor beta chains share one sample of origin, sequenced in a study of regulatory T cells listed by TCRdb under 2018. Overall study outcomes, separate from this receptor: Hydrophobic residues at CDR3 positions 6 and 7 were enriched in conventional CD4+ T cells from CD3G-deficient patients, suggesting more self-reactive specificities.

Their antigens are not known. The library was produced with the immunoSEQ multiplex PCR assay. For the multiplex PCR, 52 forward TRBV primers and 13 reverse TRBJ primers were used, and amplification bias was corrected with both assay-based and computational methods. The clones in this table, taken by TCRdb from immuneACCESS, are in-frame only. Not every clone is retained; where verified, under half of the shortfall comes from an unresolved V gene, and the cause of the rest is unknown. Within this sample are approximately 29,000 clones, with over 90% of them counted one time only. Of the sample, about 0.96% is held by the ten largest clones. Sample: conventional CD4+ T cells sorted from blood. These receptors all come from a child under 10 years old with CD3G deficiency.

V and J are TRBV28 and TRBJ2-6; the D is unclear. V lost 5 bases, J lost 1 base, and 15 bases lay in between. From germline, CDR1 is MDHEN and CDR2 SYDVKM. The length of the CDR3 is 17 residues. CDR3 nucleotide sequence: TGTGCCAGCAGTCGCCGTATGCTCAGTTCTGGGGCCAACGTCCTGACTTTC. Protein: CASSRRMLSSGANVLTF.

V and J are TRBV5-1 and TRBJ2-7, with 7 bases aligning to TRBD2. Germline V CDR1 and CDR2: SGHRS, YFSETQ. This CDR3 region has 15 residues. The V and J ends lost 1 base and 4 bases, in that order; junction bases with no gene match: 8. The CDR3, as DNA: TGCGCCAGCAGCTTGAATGCGGGAGAGCGGTACGAGCAGTACTTC. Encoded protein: CASSLNAGERYEQYF.

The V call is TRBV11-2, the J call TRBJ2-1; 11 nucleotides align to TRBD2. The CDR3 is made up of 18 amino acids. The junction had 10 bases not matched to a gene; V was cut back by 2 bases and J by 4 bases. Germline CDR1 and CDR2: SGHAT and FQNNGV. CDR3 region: CASSLYSHSGRVYNEQFF. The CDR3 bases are TGTGCCAGCAGCTTATATTCCCATAGCGGGAGGGTATACAATGAGCAGTTCTTC.

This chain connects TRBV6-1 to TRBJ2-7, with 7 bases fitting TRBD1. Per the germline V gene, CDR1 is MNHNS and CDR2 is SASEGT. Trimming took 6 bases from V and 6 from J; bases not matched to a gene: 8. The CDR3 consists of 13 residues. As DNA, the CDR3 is TGTGCCAGCAGCCTCAGAAGGGGGCTCGAGCAGTACTTC. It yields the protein CASSLRRGLEQYF.

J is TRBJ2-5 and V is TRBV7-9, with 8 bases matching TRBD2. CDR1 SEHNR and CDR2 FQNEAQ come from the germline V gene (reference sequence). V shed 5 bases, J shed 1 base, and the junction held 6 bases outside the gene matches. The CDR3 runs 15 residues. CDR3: CASSGSGSRQETQYF. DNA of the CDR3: TGTGCCAGCAGCGGGAGCGGGAGCCGCCAAGAGACCCAGTACTTC.

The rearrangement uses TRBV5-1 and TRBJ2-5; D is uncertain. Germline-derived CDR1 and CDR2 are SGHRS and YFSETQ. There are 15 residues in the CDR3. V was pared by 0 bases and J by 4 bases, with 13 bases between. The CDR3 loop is CASSLGLGLLETQYF. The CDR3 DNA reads TGCGCCAGCAGCTTGGGACTGGGTTTGCTAGAGACCCAGTACTTC.

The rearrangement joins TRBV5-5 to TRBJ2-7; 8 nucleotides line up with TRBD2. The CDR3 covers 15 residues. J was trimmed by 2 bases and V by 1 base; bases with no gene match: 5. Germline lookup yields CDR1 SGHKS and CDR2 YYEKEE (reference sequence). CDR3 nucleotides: TGTGCCAGCAGCTTGAGGGGACTAGGCACCTACGAGCAGTACTTC. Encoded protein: CASSLRGLGTYEQYF.

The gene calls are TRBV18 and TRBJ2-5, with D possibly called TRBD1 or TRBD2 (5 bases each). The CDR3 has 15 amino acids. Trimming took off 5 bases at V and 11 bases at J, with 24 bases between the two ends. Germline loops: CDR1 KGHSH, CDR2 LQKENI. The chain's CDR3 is CASSKPGRLAGEQYF. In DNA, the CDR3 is TGTGCCAGCTCAAAACCGGGACGCCTGGCCGGGGAGCAGTACTTC. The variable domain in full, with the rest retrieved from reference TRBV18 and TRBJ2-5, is NAGVMQNPRHLVRRRGQEARLRCSPMKGHSHVYWYRQLPEEGLKFMVYLQKENIIDESGMPKERFSAEFPKEGPSILRIQQVVRGDSAAYFCASSKPGRLAGEQYFGPGTRLLVL.

The CDR3 DNA reads as TGTGCCAGTAGTATACGACTAGGCTACGAGCAGTACTTC. Its translation: CASSIRLGYEQYF. The rearrangement links TRBV19 to TRBJ2-7; D is possibly TRBD2 (6 bases). The CDR3 sequence is 13 residues long. Looked up from germline, CDR1 is LNHDA and CDR2 is SQIVND (reference sequence). The V gene lost 2 bases and the J gene lost 3 bases, with 8 bases spanning the gap.

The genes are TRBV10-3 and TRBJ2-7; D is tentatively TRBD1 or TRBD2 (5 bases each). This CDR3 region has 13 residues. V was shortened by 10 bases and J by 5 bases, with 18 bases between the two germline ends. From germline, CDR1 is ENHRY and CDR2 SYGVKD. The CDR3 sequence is CATALGEWDEQYF. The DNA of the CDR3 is TGTGCCACCGCTTTGGGGGAATGGGACGAGCAGTACTTC.

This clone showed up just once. The CDR3 nucleotides are TGTGCCAGTGGACAGGGGGCCCGCTCTGGGGCCAACGTCCTGACTTTC. Protein sequence: CASGQGARSGANVLTF. The gene calls are TRBV19 and TRBJ2-6; TRBD1 matches at 11 bases. The CDR3 totals 16 residues. V lost 8 bases to trimming and J lost 0 bases; unmatched junction nucleotides: 3. CDR1 and CDR2 from the germline V gene are LNHDA and SQIVND (reference sequence).

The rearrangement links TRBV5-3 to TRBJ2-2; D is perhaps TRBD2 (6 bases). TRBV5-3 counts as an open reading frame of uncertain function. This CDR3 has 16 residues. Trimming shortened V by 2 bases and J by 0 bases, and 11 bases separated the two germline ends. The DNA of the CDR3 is TGTGCCAGAAGCTTCCGGGACTCTTCGAACACCGGGGAGCTGTTTTTT. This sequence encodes CARSFRDSSNTGELFF.